This TCR beta chain was captured by sequencing in a study of blood T cell repertoires in COVID-19. Whole-study context: COVID-19 samples from acute and convalescent phases originated in the United States, Italy and Spain. From T cells, B-cell-depleted T cells, or PBMCs came the material, which was cDNA or gDNA.

CDR1 and CDR2 from the germline V gene are MNHEY and SVGEGT. The CDR3 sequence is 17 residues long. V was pared by 5 bases and J by 0 bases, with 10 bases of the junction left unmatched. Authors' methods: Amplifying reference gene primers gave estimates of nucleated cell counts. Profiling relied on immunoSEQ multiplex PCR, and the TCRdb table lists in-frame clones only, not all of them. That table gives V, J and clone size, and the DNA gave D and trimming. The table has 110,000 or so clones, 85% seen once. The clonotype originates from a human donor in a cohort sampled during active COVID-19. The chain combines TRBV6-2 or TRBV6-3 with TRBJ2-1, with TRBD1 matching over 7 bases. The sequenced sample was peripheral blood. The CDR3 nucleotides read TGTGCCAGCAGTGCGGATACAGGGGACCCCTCCTACAATGAGCAGTTCTTC. As protein: CASSADTGDPSYNEQFF.